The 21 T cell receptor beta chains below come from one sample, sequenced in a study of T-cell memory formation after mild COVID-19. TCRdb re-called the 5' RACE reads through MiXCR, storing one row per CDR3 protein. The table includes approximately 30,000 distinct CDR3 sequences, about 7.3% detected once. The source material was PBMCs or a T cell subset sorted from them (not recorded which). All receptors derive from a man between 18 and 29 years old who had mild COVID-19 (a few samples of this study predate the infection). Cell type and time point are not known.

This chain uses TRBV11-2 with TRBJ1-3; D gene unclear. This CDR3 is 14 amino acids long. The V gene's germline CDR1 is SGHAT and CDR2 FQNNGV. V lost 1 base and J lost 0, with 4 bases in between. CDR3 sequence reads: CASSLVSSGNTIYF. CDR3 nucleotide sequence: TGTGCCAGCAGCTTAGTCTCCTCTGGAAACACCATATATTTT.

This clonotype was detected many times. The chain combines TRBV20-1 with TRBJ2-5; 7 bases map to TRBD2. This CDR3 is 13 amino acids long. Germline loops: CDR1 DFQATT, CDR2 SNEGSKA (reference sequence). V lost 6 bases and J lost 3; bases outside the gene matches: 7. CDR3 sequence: CSAVSGGKETQYF. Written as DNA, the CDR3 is TGCAGTGCCGTATCGGGGGGAAAAGAGACCCAGTACTTC.

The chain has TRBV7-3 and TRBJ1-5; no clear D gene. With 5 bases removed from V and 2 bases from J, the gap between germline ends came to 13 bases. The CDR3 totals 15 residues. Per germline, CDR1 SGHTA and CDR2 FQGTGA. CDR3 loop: CASSESDGCNQPQHF. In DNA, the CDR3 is TGTGCCAGCAGCGAATCCGACGGTTGCAATCAGCCCCAGCATTTT.

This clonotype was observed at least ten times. This CDR3 is CASSKTSGSNQPQHF. The CDR3 region has the DNA TGTGCCAGCAGTAAGACCTCTGGAAGCAATCAGCCCCAGCATTTT. The rearrangement joins TRBV5-6 to TRBJ1-5, with D uncertain. V was trimmed by 5 bases and J by 1 base, leaving 13 bases between them. CDR1 and CDR2 from the germline V gene are SGHDT and YYEEEE. The CDR3 runs to 15 residues.

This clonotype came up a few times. CDR3: CASSYRQRGGPTCEQYV. The CDR3 DNA follows: TGTGCCAGCAGTTATCGACAGCGGGGGGGTCCTACGTGTGAGCAGTACGTC. The V gene is TRBV6-2 or TRBV6-3, the J gene TRBJ2-7; 10 positions match TRBD2. The germline V gene has CDR1 MNHEY and CDR2 SVGEGT. This CDR3 contains 17 residues. V was pared by 3 bases and J by 7 bases, with 15 bases of the junction left unmatched.

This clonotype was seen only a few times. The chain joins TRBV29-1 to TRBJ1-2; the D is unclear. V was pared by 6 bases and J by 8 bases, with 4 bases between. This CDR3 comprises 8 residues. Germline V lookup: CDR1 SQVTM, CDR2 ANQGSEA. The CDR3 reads CSVGGYTF. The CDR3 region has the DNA TGCAGCGTAGGGGGCTACACCTTC.

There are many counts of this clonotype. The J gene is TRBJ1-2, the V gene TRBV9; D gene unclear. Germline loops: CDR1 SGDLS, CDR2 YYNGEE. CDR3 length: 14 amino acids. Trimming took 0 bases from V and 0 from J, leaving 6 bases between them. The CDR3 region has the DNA TGTGCCAGCAGCGTAGCCGGAGCTAACTATGGCTACACCTTC. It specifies CASSVAGANYGYTF.

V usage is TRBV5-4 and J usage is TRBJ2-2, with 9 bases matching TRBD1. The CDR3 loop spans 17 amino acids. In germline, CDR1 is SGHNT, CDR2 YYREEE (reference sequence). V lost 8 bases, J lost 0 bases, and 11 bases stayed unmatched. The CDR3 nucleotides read TGTGCCAGTAGATCCCCGGGACAGGGCTCGAACACCGGGGAGCTGTTTTTT. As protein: CASRSPGQGSNTGELFF.

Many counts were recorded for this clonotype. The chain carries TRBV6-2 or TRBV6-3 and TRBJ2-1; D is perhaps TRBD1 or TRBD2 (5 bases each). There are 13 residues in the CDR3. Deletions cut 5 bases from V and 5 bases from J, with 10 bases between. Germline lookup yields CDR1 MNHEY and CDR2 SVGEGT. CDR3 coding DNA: TGTGCCAGCAGTCCCGGGGCTAACAATGAGCAGTTCTTC. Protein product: CASSPGANNEQFF.

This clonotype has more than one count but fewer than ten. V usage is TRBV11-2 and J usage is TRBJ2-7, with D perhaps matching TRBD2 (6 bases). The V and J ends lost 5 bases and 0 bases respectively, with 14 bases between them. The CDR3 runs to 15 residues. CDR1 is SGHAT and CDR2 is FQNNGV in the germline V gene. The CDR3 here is CASSRGGVSSYEQYF. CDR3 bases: TGTGCCAGCAGCCGTGGCGGGGTTAGCTCCTACGAGCAGTACTTC.

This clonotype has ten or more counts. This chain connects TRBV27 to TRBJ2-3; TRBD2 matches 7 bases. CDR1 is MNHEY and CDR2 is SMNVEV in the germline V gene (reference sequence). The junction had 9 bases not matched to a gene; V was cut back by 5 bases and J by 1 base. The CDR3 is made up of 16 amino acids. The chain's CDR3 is CASSPPGLAGTDTQYF. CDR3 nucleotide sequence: TGTGCCAGCAGTCCCCCCGGGCTAGCGGGCACAGATACGCAGTATTTT.

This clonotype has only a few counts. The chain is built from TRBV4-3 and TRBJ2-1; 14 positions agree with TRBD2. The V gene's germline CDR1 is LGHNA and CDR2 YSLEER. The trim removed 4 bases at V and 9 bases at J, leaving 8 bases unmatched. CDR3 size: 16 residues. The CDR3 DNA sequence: TGCGCCAGCAGCCTCGAAGGACTAGCGGGGGGTAGTGAGCAGTTCTTC. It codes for CASSLEGLAGGSEQFF.

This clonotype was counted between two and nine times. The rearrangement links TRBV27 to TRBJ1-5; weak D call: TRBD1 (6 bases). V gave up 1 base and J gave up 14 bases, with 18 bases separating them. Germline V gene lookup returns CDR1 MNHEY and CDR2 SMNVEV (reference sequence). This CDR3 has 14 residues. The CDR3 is CASSLLPGAPEEHF. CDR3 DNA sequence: TGTGCCAGCAGTTTATTACCAGGGGCCCCGGAGGAGCATTTT.

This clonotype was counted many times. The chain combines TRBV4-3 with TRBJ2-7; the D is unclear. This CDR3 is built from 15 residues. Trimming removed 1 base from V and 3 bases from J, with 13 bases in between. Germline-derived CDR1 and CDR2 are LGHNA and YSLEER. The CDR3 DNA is TGCGCCAGCAGCCAAGCTCTGGGCTCTGGCTACGAGCAGTACGTC. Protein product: CASSQALGSGYEQYV.

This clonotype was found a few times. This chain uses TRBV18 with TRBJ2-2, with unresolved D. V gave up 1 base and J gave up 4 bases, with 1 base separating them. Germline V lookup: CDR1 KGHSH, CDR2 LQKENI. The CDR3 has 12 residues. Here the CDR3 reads CASSPRTGELFF. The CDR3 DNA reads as TGTGCCAGCTCACCACGCACCGGGGAGCTGTTTTTT.

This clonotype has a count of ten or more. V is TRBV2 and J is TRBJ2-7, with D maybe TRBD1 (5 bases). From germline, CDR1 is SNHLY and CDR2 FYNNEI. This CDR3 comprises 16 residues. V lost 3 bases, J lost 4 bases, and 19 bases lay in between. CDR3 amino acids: CASSEGLNNFVYEQYV. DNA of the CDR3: TGTGCCAGCAGTGAGGGGCTGAATAACTTCGTTTACGAGCAGTACGTC.

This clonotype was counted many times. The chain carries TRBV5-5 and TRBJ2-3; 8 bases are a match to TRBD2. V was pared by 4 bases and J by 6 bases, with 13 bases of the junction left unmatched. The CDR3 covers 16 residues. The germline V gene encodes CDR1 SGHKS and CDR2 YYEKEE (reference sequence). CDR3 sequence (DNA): TGTGCCAGCAGCCCATTGGGACTAGTCTCATCCGATACGCAGTATTTT. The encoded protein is CASSPLGLVSSDTQYF.

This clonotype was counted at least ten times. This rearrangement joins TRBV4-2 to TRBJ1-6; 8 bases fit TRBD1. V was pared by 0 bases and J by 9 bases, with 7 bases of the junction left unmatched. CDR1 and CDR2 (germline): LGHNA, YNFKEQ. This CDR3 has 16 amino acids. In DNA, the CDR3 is TGTGCCAGCAGCCAAGATCTGGGACAGGAGAGTTCACCCCTCCACTTT. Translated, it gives CASSQDLGQESSPLHF.

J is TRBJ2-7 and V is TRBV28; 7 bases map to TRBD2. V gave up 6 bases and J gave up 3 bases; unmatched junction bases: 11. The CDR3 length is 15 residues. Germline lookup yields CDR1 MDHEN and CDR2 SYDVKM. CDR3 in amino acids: CASSPGGPVHYEQYF. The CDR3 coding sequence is TGTGCCAGCAGCCCGGGGGGACCGGTACACTACGAGCAGTACTTC.

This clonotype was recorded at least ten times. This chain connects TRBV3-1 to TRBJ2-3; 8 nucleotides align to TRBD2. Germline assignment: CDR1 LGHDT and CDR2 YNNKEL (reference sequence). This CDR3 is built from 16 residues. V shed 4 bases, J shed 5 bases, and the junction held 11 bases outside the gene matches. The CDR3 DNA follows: TGTGCCAGCAGCCCGGGGGCCGGGGGGGGTAAAGATACGCAGTATTTT. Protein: CASSPGAGGGKDTQYF.

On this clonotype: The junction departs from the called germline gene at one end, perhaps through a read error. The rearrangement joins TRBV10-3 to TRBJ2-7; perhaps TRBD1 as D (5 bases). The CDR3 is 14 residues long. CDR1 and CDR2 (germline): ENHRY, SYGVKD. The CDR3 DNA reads TGTGCCATCAGTGAAAGTGACAGCTCCTACGAGAAGTACTTC. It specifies CAISESDSSYEKYF.